These 8 T cell receptor beta chains came from one sample sequenced in a study of metastatic and nonmetastatic thyroid tumors. TCRdb reprocessed the PCR reads using MiXCR. The repertoire consists of 65,000 or so clones, with roughly 4% occurring once and the leading ten covering about a fifth. Thyroid surgery was preceded by no treatment in any patient. Material: blood. The source is a female donor with papillary thyroid cancer or a benign thyroid nodule (not recorded which). Some clones in this sample may be carry-over from other donors' samples.

This chain connects TRBV28 to TRBJ1-1; a weak D match, TRBD1 (6 bases). V was clipped by 8 bases and J by 9 bases, with 22 bases between them. The CDR3 runs 14 residues. The germline V gene encodes CDR1 MDHEN and CDR2 SYDVKM. The DNA of the CDR3 is TGTGCCAGCTTCTGGCGGGGGGCGGGTACCCAAGCTTTCTTT. Translating it yields CASFWRGAGTQAFF.

The chain couples TRBV19 to TRBJ1-1, with TRBD1 as a possible D gene (5 bases). CDR3 length equals 15 residues. Trimming left V 6 bases short and J 0 bases short, with 14 bases between. Germline CDR1 and CDR2: LNHDA and SQIVND (reference sequence). CDR3 sequence (DNA): TGTGCCAGTAGCGCCGGGGCCGGCATGAACACTGAAGCTTTCTTT. It translates to CASSAGAGMNTEAFF.

In the case of this clone: One base away lies a much larger clone, so this may be a sequencing read error. The CDR3: CASSLSGRSETHYF. For the CDR3, the DNA is TGTGCCAGCAGCCTTAGCGGGAGATCAGAGACCCATTACTTC. The rearrangement uses TRBV9 and TRBJ2-5; TRBD2 matches 9 bases. The CDR3 is made up of 14 amino acids. The germline V gene encodes CDR1 SGDLS and CDR2 YYNGEE.

This clone was recorded many times. V and J are TRBV20-1 and TRBJ2-5; perhaps TRBD2 as D (6 bases). Germline V lookup: CDR1 DFQATT, CDR2 SNEGSKA (reference sequence). Trimming left V 1 base short and J 3 bases short, with 21 bases between. This CDR3 spans 17 amino acids. The CDR3 bases are TGCAGTGCTAGAGCCCTTAAGGTGGGGGAGGTCGAAGAGACCCAGTACTTC. Its protein product is CSARALKVGEVEETQYF.

This clone has a count of ten or more. This chain connects TRBV18 to TRBJ2-1; unclear D gene. V shed 1 base and J shed 7 bases, with 14 bases lying between them. Per the germline V gene, CDR1 is KGHSH and CDR2 is LQKENI. This CDR3 is 15 amino acids long. In DNA, the CDR3 is TGTGCCAGCTCACCACAGGCTCCCGGCTGGAATGAGCAGTTCTTC. It specifies CASSPQAPGWNEQFF. The whole variable domain, filled in from reference TRBV18 and TRBJ2-1, reads NAGVMQNPRHLVRRRGQEARLRCSPMKGHSHVYWYRQLPEEGLKFMVYLQKENIIDESGMPKERFSAEFPKEGPSILRIQQVVRGDSAAYFCASSPQAPGWNEQFFGPGTRLTVL.

Many counts were recorded for this clone. The gene calls are TRBV10-3 and TRBJ1-4, with a possible D match to TRBD1 (6 bases). Trimming left V 10 bases short and J 7 bases short, with 19 bases between. Germline assignment: CDR1 ENHRY and CDR2 SYGVKD. The CDR3 spans 14 residues. Here the CDR3 reads CATRSYRAREKLFF. The CDR3 nucleotides read TGTGCCACGCGATCCTACAGGGCTCGTGAAAAACTGTTTTTT.

This clone has more than one count but fewer than ten. A clone one base away is much larger, so this may be a read error. The gene calls are TRBV29-1 and TRBJ2-5, with D possibly being TRBD1 (6 bases). V lost 3 bases, J lost 4 bases, and 9 bases lay in between. This CDR3 is 12 amino acids long. CDR1 is SQVTM, CDR2 ANQGSEA, per germline. The chain's CDR3 is CSVETGAETQYF. The CDR3 region has the DNA TGCAGCGTTGAGACAGGTGCAGAGACCCAGTACTTC.

This clone showed up many times. Just one base apart from a much larger clone, this may be a read error. This chain connects TRBV7-8 to TRBJ2-7, with 11 bases that match TRBD1. This CDR3 is 14 amino acids long. Germline V gene lookup returns CDR1 SGHVS and CDR2 FQNEAQ. The CDR3 sequence: CAGSLRDRGDEQYF. The CDR3 nucleotides are TGTGCCGGCAGCCTCCGGGACAGGGGGGACGAGCAGTACTTC. Using reference TRBV7-8 and TRBJ2-7 for the parts outside the CDR3, the full variable domain is GAGVSQSPRYKVAKRGQDVALRCDPISGHVSLFWYQQALGQGPEFLTYFQNEAQLDKSGLPSDRFFAERPEGSVSTLKIQRTQQEDSAVYLCAGSLRDRGDEQYFGPGTRLTVT.